Sequencing of this T cell receptor (beta chain) was carried out in a study of T cells in localized non-small cell lung cancer. General study findings and limits: Tumor showed lower T cell clonality than uninvolved adjacent lung, where it was highest. Sequence data derive from only one tumor region, so heterogeneity remains possible.

The CDR3 is 14 amino acids. Trimming took 5 bases from V and 7 from J; bases not matched to a gene: 5. CDR1 is PRHDT and CDR2 is FYEKMQ in the germline V gene (reference sequence). Turning to this clone: Its cognate antigen is unknown.

Assay: immunoSEQ multiplex PCR; the TCRdb copy retains only in-frame clones and omits some. There are about 52,000 clones in the sample; 70% to 90% occur only once, and roughly 16% lies in the top ten. The genes are TRBV13 and TRBJ1-2; TRBD1 aligns across 12 bases. The sequencing used PBMCs, collected before any cancer treatment. The receptor's source is a female donor with stage II lung adenocarcinoma. In DNA, the CDR3 is TGTGCCAGCAGCGGGGACAGGGGGCAAGGTGGCTACACCTTC. It codes for CASSGDRGQGGYTF.